The 9 T cell receptor beta chains presented below share a single source sample, sequenced in a study of blood T cell repertoires in COVID-19. Clones were sequenced by immunoSEQ multiplex PCR, and TCRdb holds only the in-frame ones, with some missing. The sample records 150,000 to 200,000 clones, more than 75% being singletons. Sequenced sample: peripheral blood. Receptor source: a human donor in a cohort sampled during active COVID-19.

This rearrangement joins TRBV4-1 to TRBJ1-1, with TRBD1 matching 10 bases. This CDR3 has 13 residues. CDR1 is MGHRA, CDR2 YSYEKL, per germline. The V segment lost 3 bases and the J segment 10 bases; nucleotides outside the gene matches: 5. Here the CDR3 DNA reads TGCGCCAGCAGCCAGAATCGGGACAGGGGAGCTTTCTTT. Translated: CASSQNRDRGAFF.

V and J are TRBV28 and TRBJ1-2, with D tentatively TRBD1 (5 bases). There are 11 residues in the CDR3. V gave up 11 bases and J gave up 2 bases, with 9 bases separating them. CDR1 and CDR2 (germline): MDHEN, SYDVKM. CDR3 loop: CASRQNYGYTF. The CDR3 DNA reads as TGTGCCTCCAGACAGAACTATGGCTACACCTTC.

This chain uses TRBV6-2 or TRBV6-3 with TRBJ2-3; 7 bases line up with TRBD2. Germline trimming cut 2 bases from V and 2 bases from J; bases unmatched to any gene: 1. Germline CDR1 is MNHEY and CDR2 is SVGEGT. The CDR3 has 14 amino acids. CDR3 sequence (DNA): TGTGCCAGCAGTTACAGGGACTACACAGATACGCAGTATTTT. Protein product: CASSYRDYTDTQYF.

The V gene is TRBV27, the J gene TRBJ2-7; possibly TRBD1 for D (6 bases). This CDR3 is 16 amino acids long. Germline CDR1 is MNHEY and CDR2 is SMNVEV (reference sequence). Between the trimmed V and J ends, which lost 0 bases and 2 bases, there was a span of 14 bases. This CDR3 is CASSLSAGTITYEQYF. CDR3 nucleotides: TGTGCCAGCAGTTTATCGGCCGGGACAATCACCTACGAGCAGTACTTC.

The chain couples TRBV5-5 to TRBJ2-7; TRBD1 aligns across 9 bases. CDR3 length equals 15 residues. Germline lookup yields CDR1 SGHKS and CDR2 YYEKEE (reference sequence). The V gene end was trimmed by 2 bases and the J gene end by 6 bases; junction bases not matched to a gene: 9. The CDR3 is CASSFSGTGYLEQYF. CDR3 DNA sequence: TGTGCCAGCAGCTTCTCCGGGACAGGGTACCTCGAGCAGTACTTC.

The J gene is TRBJ2-3, the V gene TRBV5-1, with D tentatively TRBD1 (5 bases). The CDR3 extends over 15 amino acids. CDR1 and CDR2 (germline): SGHRS, YFSETQ. V was cut by 3 bases and J by 2 bases, with 13 bases left in between. CDR3 amino acids: CASSSGQGFTDTQYF. The CDR3 DNA reads TGCGCCAGCAGCTCTGGGCAGGGTTTCACAGATACGCAGTATTTT.

In nucleotides, the CDR3 is TGTGCCAGCAGTGAGGCGCACAGAAATCAGCCCCAGCATTTT. It is translated as CASSEAHRNQPQHF. The chain couples TRBV6-1 to TRBJ1-5; D call uncertain. V shed 3 bases and J shed 4 bases, with 10 bases lying between them. Germline-derived CDR1 and CDR2 are MNHNS and SASEGT. The CDR3 has 14 residues.

The chain combines TRBV5-1 with TRBJ1-1, with TRBD1 as a possible D gene (6 bases). V was clipped by 4 bases and J by 5 bases, with 12 bases between them. From germline, CDR1 is SGHRS and CDR2 YFSETQ. The CDR3 is 13 amino acids. CDR3 amino acids: CASSLAQGTEAFF. The CDR3 nucleotides are TGCGCCAGCAGCCTAGCACAGGGAACTGAAGCTTTCTTT.

As concerns this clone: The sample has other DNA sequences that encode this CDR3 too. The V call is TRBV12-3 or TRBV12-4, the J call TRBJ1-2, with D perhaps matching TRBD1 (5 bases). The V gene lost 5 bases and the J gene lost 5 bases, with 6 bases spanning the gap. The length of the CDR3 is 11 residues. The CDR3 nucleotides are TGTGCCAGCAGTCAGGGTTATGGCTACACCTTC. Encoded protein: CASSQGYGYTF.